The 3 T cell receptor beta chains given below trace back to one sample, sequenced in a study of cytomegalovirus exposure and HLA in healthy donors. Profiling relied on immunoSEQ multiplex PCR, and the TCRdb table lists in-frame clones only, not all of them. In the table there are 90,000 to 150,000 clones, roughly 90% of which are singletons. Sequenced: PBMCs. These TCRs come from a woman under 30 in good health and CMV-seropositive.

This chain uses TRBV13 with TRBJ1-2; no definite D call. The germline CDR1 and CDR2 sequences are PRHDT and FYEKMQ (reference sequence). There are 16 residues in the CDR3. The ends were cut back, 5 bases at V and 3 bases at J, with 19 bases in the middle. CDR3 loop: CASSPRGNEPYYGYTF. In nucleotides, the CDR3 is TGTGCCAGCAGCCCCCGAGGGAACGAACCTTACTATGGCTACACCTTC.

This clone was seen a handful of times. V usage is TRBV4-2 and J usage is TRBJ2-6, with D unclear. Germline V gene sequence: CDR1 LGHNA, CDR2 YNFKEQ. The CDR3 covers 15 residues. Trimming shortened V by 0 bases and J by 0 bases, and 3 bases separated the two germline ends. The CDR3 DNA reads as TGTGCCAGCAGCCAAGACAACTCTGGGGCCAACGTCCTGACTTTC. Protein sequence: CASSQDNSGANVLTF.

A word on this clone: One end of the junction varies from germline; a read error may be responsible. This chain uses TRBV6-5 with TRBJ1-2; D remains unclear. In germline, CDR1 is MNHEY, CDR2 SVGAGI. The CDR3 is 11 residues long. The DNA of the CDR3 is TGTGCCAGCAGCAGAGGACTCCAGAGGGCCTTC. Its protein is CASSRGLQRAF.